These 11 T cell receptor beta chains came from one sample sequenced in a study of blood T cells in healthy people across ages. The authors ran a second PCR of 7 to 11 cycles using a sample-barcoded 5' primer and a J-beta primer mix. TCRdb re-analysed the 5' RACE reads in MiXCR, keeping a single row per CDR3 protein. The data contain some 1,800,000 distinct CDR3 sequences, about 39% of them singletons. The sample was blood. Source of these receptors: a human donor in good health.

About this clonotype: This clone may be a read error of a much larger clone one base away. This rearrangement joins TRBV2 to TRBJ1-2; 8 bases align to TRBD1. CDR1 and CDR2 from the germline V gene are SNHLY and FYNNEI. The CDR3 length is 15 residues. With V trimmed by 4 bases and J by 5 bases, 9 bases remained unmatched. This CDR3 is CASSAGTGECYGYTF. The CDR3 nucleotides are TGTGCCAGCAGTGCCGGGACAGGAGAATGTTATGGCTACACCTTC.

The J gene is TRBJ2-6, the V gene TRBV7-2; D is possibly TRBD1 (5 bases). The CDR3 has 16 amino acids. The ends were cut back, 8 bases at V and 5 bases at J, with 19 bases in the middle. Germline loops: CDR1 SGHTA, CDR2 FQGNSA. CDR3 DNA sequence: TGTGCCAGCCCTAAGGGGCCCGTTTTACGGGCCAACGTCCTGACTTTC. Protein: CASPKGPVLRANVLTF.

The chain uses TRBV6-6 and TRBJ2-2, with D perhaps matching TRBD2 (6 bases). This CDR3 is 13 amino acids long. CDR1 MNHNY and CDR2 SVGAGI come from the germline V gene (reference sequence). Trimming left V 7 bases short and J 2 bases short, with 8 bases between. CDR3 coding DNA: TGTGCCAGCATGGAGGGAAACACCGGGGAGCTGTTTTTT. Its translation: CASMEGNTGELFF.

This clonotype was found a few times. The chain joins TRBV24-1 to TRBJ2-5; D may match TRBD1 or TRBD2 (5 bases each). In germline, CDR1 is KGHDR, CDR2 SFDVKD. Trimming pared 6 bases from V and 2 bases from J, leaving 21 bases between. The CDR3 contains 17 residues. This chain's CDR3 is CATSSALGTNSQETQYF. CDR3 nucleotides: TGTGCCACCAGTAGCGCGCTCGGGACCAACTCACAAGAGACCCAGTACTTC.

The V call is TRBV5-5, the J call TRBJ2-3; 7 nucleotides line up with TRBD2. The J segment lost 2 bases and the V segment lost 0 bases, leaving 9 bases of the junction unmatched. The V gene's germline CDR1 is SGHKS and CDR2 YYEKEE (reference sequence). CDR3 length equals 17 residues. The CDR3 DNA is TGTGCCAGCAGCTTGGGAGTTAGCGGGTATCTCACAGATACGCAGTATTTT. Its protein product is CASSLGVSGYLTDTQYF.

V usage is TRBV11-2 and J usage is TRBJ1-1; 8 nucleotides align to TRBD1. The CDR3 runs 15 residues. The germline V gene encodes CDR1 SGHAT and CDR2 FQNNGV. Unmatched junction bases numbered 8, after V lost 3 bases and J lost 5 bases. The CDR3 DNA reads as TGTGCCAGCAGCTTGGACAGGGCGGAAGAGACTGAAGCTTTCTTT. This sequence encodes CASSLDRAEETEAFF.

This clonotype has a handful of counts. The rearrangement links TRBV27 to TRBJ1-6; D not certain. The CDR3 runs to 14 residues. The germline V gene has CDR1 MNHEY and CDR2 SMNVEV (reference sequence). The V gene lost 3 bases and the J gene lost 7 bases, with 10 bases spanning the gap. The CDR3 DNA follows: TGTGCCAGCAGTTTTCAAGAGACCAATTCACCCCTCCACTTT. This translates into CASSFQETNSPLHF.

The CDR3 protein is CASSSHRDGKFF. CDR3 in DNA: TGTGCCAGCAGTTCCCACCGGGACGGCAAGTTCTTC. The gene calls are TRBV6-2 or TRBV6-3 and TRBJ2-1; D may match TRBD1 or TRBD2 (5 bases each). Trimming left V 4 bases short and J 14 bases short, with 15 bases between. From germline, CDR1 is MNHEY and CDR2 SVGEGT. The CDR3 length is 12 residues.

This clonotype turned up a few times. The rearrangement uses TRBV20-1 and TRBJ2-6; D unresolved. V shed 0 bases and J shed 6 bases, with 12 bases lying between them. Germline CDR1 reads DFQATT; CDR2 reads SNEGSKA (reference sequence). This CDR3 region has 15 residues. The CDR3 DNA reads TGCAGTGCTAGAGACTACAGAGGATCGGCCAACGTCCTGACTTTC. Translated: CSARDYRGSANVLTF.

V is TRBV7-2 and J is TRBJ1-1; no firm D call. The CDR3 length is 15 residues. The V and J ends lost 1 base and 3 bases respectively, with 12 bases between them. CDR1 is SGHTA, CDR2 FQGNSA, per germline. CDR3 bases: TGTGCCAGCAGCTTAGAATCCCCGGGTTACACTGAAGCTTTCTTT. This gives the protein CASSLESPGYTEAFF.

This clonotype has only a few counts. This chain joins TRBV6-5 and TRBJ2-1; 7 nucleotides line up with TRBD2. V was clipped by 7 bases and J by 7 bases; unmatched bases: 13. Per the germline V gene, CDR1 is MNHEY and CDR2 is SVGAGI. The CDR3 contains 15 residues. The CDR3 loop is CASTEVGGHQNEQFF. The CDR3 region has the DNA TGTGCCAGCACCGAGGTGGGAGGGCATCAGAATGAGCAGTTCTTC.